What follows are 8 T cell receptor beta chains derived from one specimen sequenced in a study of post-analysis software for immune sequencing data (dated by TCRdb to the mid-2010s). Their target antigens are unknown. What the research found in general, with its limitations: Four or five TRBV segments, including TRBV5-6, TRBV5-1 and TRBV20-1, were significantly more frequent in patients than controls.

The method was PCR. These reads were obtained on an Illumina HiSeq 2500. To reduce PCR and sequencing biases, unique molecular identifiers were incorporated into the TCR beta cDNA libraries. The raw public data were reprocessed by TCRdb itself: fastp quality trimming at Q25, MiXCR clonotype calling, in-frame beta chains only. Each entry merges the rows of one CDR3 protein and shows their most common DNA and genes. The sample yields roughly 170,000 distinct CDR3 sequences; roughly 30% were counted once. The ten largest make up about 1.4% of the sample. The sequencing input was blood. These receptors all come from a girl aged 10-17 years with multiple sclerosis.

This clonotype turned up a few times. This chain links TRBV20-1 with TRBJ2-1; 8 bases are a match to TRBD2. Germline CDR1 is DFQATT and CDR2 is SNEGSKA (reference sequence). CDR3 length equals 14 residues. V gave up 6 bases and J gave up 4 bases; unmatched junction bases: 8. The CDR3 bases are TGCAGTGCCCACGGGAGGGCGTTATACAATGAGCAGTTCTTC. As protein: CSAHGRALYNEQFF.

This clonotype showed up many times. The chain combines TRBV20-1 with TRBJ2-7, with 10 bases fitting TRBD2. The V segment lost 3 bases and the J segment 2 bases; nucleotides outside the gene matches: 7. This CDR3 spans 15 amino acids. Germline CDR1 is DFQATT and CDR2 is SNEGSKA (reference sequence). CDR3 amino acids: CSARGESGRAYEQYF. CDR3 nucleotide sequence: TGCAGTGCTAGGGGGGAGAGCGGGAGGGCCTACGAGCAGTACTTC.

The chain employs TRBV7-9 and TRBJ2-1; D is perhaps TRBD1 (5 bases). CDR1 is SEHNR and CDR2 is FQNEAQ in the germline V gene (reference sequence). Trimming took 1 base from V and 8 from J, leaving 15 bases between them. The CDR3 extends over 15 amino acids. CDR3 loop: CASSLDGSGLDEQFF. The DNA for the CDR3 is TGTGCCAGCAGCTTAGACGGGTCAGGGCTGGATGAGCAGTTCTTC.

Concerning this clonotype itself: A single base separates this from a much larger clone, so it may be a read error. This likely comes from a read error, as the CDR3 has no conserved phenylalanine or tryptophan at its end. DNA of the CDR3: TGCGCCAGCAGCTTGGTGACAGGGGGCAATGAGCAGTTCTTA. Its protein product is CASSLVTGGNEQFL. V and J are TRBV5-1 and TRBJ2-1; 9 bases agree with TRBD1. V lost 0 bases to trimming and J lost 6 bases; unmatched junction nucleotides: 1. This CDR3 region has 14 residues. CDR1 is SGHRS and CDR2 is YFSETQ in the germline V gene.

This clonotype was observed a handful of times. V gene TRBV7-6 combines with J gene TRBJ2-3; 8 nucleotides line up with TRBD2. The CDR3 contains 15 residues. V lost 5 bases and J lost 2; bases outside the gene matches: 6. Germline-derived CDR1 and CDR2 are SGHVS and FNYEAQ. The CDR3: CASSRGGGLTDTQYF. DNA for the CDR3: TGTGCCAGCAGCCGGGGGGGCGGGCTCACAGATACGCAGTATTTT.

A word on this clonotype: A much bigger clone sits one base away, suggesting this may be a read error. The CDR3 region has the DNA TGTGCCAGCAGCTTAGACGCGACACCGGAGAGAAATGAGCAGTTCTTC. It translates to CASSLDATPERNEQFF. The V and J genes are TRBV7-2 and TRBJ2-1; D ambiguous. V gave up 1 base and J gave up 7 bases, with 17 bases separating them. The CDR3 extends over 16 amino acids. Germline V gene sequence: CDR1 SGHTA, CDR2 FQGNSA. Full variable domain (rest looked up from reference TRBV7-2 and TRBJ2-1): GAGVSQSPSNKVTEKGKDVELRCDPISGHTALYWYRQSLGQGLEFLIYFQGNSAPDKSGLPSDRFSAERTGGSVSTLTIQRTQQEDSAVYLCASSLDATPERNEQFFGPGTRLTVL.

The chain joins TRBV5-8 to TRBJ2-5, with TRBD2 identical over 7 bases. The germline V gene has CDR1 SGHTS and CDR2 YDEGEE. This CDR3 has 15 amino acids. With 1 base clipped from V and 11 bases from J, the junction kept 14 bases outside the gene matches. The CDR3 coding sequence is TGTGCCAGCAGCTTGCTGGGGGAGGGAGGGAATGAGCAGTACTTC. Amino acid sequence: CASSLLGEGGNEQYF.

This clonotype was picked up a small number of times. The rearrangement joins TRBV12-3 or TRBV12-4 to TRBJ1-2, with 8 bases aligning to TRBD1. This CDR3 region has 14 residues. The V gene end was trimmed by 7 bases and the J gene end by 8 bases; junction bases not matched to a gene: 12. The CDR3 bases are TGTGCCAGCAACGCCGAGGGGACAGGCAGAGGCTACACCTTC. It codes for CASNAEGTGRGYTF.